Listed below are T cell receptor beta chains from one sample, sequenced in a study of T cell responses to AZD1222 COVID-19 vaccine. Profiling relied on immunoSEQ multiplex PCR, and the TCRdb table lists in-frame clones only, not all of them. The sample consists of some 180,000 clones, 85% to 95% of them appearing once. Source: peripheral blood, taken on day 0 of AZD1222 vaccination. The receptor source for this set is an adult in good health. Each CDR3 is given without its conserved first and last residue. Expanded clones are given a class, and other clones once, few, many or no size at all.

abundance	v_gene	j_gene	CDR3aa
.	TRBV7-2	TRBJ2-7	ASSLLSRVITYEQY
.	TRBV4-2	TRBJ1-2	ASSQEGQGVYGYT
.	TRBV7-9	TRBJ1-5	ASSLGGYSNQPQH
.	TRBV28	TRBJ1-6	ASSFGRGGSPLH
.	TRBV27	TRBJ2-7	ASSLSTGTARYEQY
.	TRBV4-2	TRBJ2-1	ASSQGEGRGMYYNEQF
.	TRBV5-6	TRBJ1-2	ASSFGSPIYGYT
.	TRBV2	TRBJ1-5	ASSPNPTLSNQPQH
.	TRBV6-5	TRBJ1-5	ASSYSNFRQPQH
.	TRBV3-1/TRBV3-2	TRBJ1-1	ASSQDRVTEAF
.	TRBV19	TRBJ1-5	ASSRWRDSNQPQH
few	TRBV12-3/TRBV12-4	TRBJ2-5	ASSLVRKETQY
.	TRBV18	TRBJ1-4	ASSPLTGGATNEKLF
.	TRBV19	TRBJ1-6	ASSAGFGSPLH
.	TRBV9	TRBJ2-5	ASSSSGGGETQY